These 19 T cell receptor beta chains came from one sample sequenced in a study of blood T cell repertoires in COVID-19. Sequencing was performed with immunoSEQ multiplex PCR; in TCRdb, only in-frame clones are kept and a portion is missing. The table has approximately 350,000 clones, more than 75% seen once. Sequenced: PBMCs or T cells enriched from blood (not recorded which). Receptors originate from a woman aged 25 to 39 who had recovered from COVID-19.

This clone has just one count. The chain couples TRBV11-2 to TRBJ1-1; D remains ambiguous. The CDR3 loop spans 16 amino acids. Germline values: CDR1 SGHAT, CDR2 FQNNGV. With 1 base removed from V and 3 bases from J, the gap between germline ends came to 15 bases. This CDR3 reads CASSLGGWVEDTEAFF. For the CDR3, the DNA is TGTGCCAGCAGCTTAGGAGGATGGGTTGAGGACACTGAAGCTTTCTTT.

V usage is TRBV4-1 and J usage is TRBJ1-1; D remains ambiguous. The CDR3 sequence is 15 residues long. The V and J ends lost 4 bases and 5 bases respectively, with 17 bases between them. CDR1 MGHRA and CDR2 YSYEKL come from the germline V gene. DNA of the CDR3: TGCGCCAGCAGCCTAGTGGACCCGCGGGAGACTGAAGCTTTCTTT. Translated, it gives CASSLVDPRETEAFF.

The chain is built from TRBV6-1 and TRBJ1-5; D perhaps matches TRBD1 (6 bases). V lost 3 bases to trimming and J lost 6 bases, with 15 bases between them. This CDR3 spans 15 amino acids. The V gene's germline CDR1 is MNHNS and CDR2 SASEGT. CDR3 protein: CASSDSGDTRQPQHF. CDR3 bases: TGTGCCAGCAGTGATAGCGGGGACACTCGTCAGCCCCAGCATTTT.

The gene calls are TRBV15 and TRBJ2-1; 11 bases align to TRBD2. The CDR3 has 18 amino acids. With V trimmed by 0 bases and J by 10 bases, 14 bases remained unmatched. CDR1 and CDR2 from the germline V gene are LNHNV and YYDKDF (reference sequence). CDR3 residues: CATSRDSRSSGRAGEQFF. CDR3 coding DNA: TGTGCCACCAGCAGAGATTCCCGTAGTAGCGGGAGGGCGGGAGAGCAGTTCTTC.

This rearrangement joins TRBV18 to TRBJ1-2; D might be TRBD1 (6 bases). The CDR3 is made up of 15 amino acids. V was trimmed by 4 bases and J by 6 bases, leaving 18 bases between them. Germline V gene sequence: CDR1 KGHSH, CDR2 LQKENI. CDR3 nucleotide sequence: TGTGCCAGCTCACTCCGGACAGAGGTCGGTGATGGCTACACCTTC. Protein: CASSLRTEVGDGYTF.

A remark on this clone: The junction departs from the called germline gene at one end, perhaps through a read error. V is TRBV12-3 or TRBV12-4 and J is TRBJ2-5; D uncertain. This CDR3 has 9 residues. CDR3 region: CAIRFRKNF. In DNA form, the CDR3 reads TGTGCCATCAGATTCAGGAAGAACTTC.

This clone was picked up a small number of times. This chain uses TRBV19 with TRBJ1-2, with 12 bases aligning to TRBD1. Germline V CDR1 and CDR2: LNHDA, SQIVND (reference sequence). This CDR3 is built from 17 residues. The trim removed 6 bases at V and 4 bases at J, leaving 12 bases unmatched. The CDR3 nucleotides are TGTGCCAGTAGCACCTGGGACAGGGGGCATAACGGCTATGGCTACACCTTC. It encodes CASSTWDRGHNGYGYTF.

The V call is TRBV21-1, the J call TRBJ2-7; the D call in the table, TRBD1, was not verified against the DNA. TRBV21-1 is recorded as a pseudogene. This CDR3 has 13 amino acids. Here the CDR3 reads CASSRDRDYEQYF. The CDR3 DNA reads as TGTGCCAGCAGCAGGGACAGAGACTACGAGCAGTACTTC.

V gene TRBV27 combines with J gene TRBJ1-6, with D hard to call. CDR1 is MNHEY and CDR2 is SMNVEV in the germline V gene (reference sequence). Trimming stripped 10 bases from V and 10 bases from J, with 14 bases between. This CDR3 has 12 residues. For the CDR3, the DNA is TGTGCCATCTTGCTTTGGCAATCACCCCTCCACTTT. It is translated as CAILLWQSPLHF.

The chain employs TRBV27 and TRBJ1-2, with D maybe TRBD1 (6 bases). The CDR3 is 14 amino acids. With 3 bases removed from V and 6 bases from J, the gap between germline ends came to 14 bases. Germline V gene data show CDR1 as MNHEY and CDR2 as SMNVEV (reference sequence). The CDR3 is CASSFRGGRDGYTF. The CDR3 DNA is TGTGCCAGCAGTTTTCGGGGGGGCAGAGATGGCTACACCTTC.

This chain uses TRBV24-1 with TRBJ2-3; 10 bases fit TRBD2. The CDR3 totals 14 residues. Unmatched junction bases numbered 0, after V lost 6 bases and J lost 1 base. The germline gives CDR1 KGHDR, CDR2 SFDVKD. In nucleotides, the CDR3 is TGTGCCACCAGTAGCGGGGGGGGCACAGATACGCAGTATTTT. This gives the protein CATSSGGGTDTQYF.

The chain employs TRBV6-5 and TRBJ1-4; possible D gene TRBD1, 6 bases. There are 15 residues in the CDR3. CDR1 and CDR2 from the germline V gene are MNHEY and SVGAGI. The V and J ends lost 1 base and 3 bases respectively, with 9 bases between them. The DNA of the CDR3 is TGTGCCAGCAGTTACTGGGGGCCTGCTAATGAAAAACTGTTTTTT. Translating it yields CASSYWGPANEKLFF.

In this sample, this clone turned up once. The V and J genes are TRBV28 and TRBJ1-2; D remains unclear. Germline V gene lookup returns CDR1 MDHEN and CDR2 SYDVKM. CDR3 length equals 15 residues. Trimming stripped 2 bases from V and 5 bases from J, with 15 bases between. CDR3 region: CASSLIGMAGYGYTF. The DNA of the CDR3 is TGTGCCAGCAGTTTAATAGGGATGGCGGGATATGGCTACACCTTC.

CDR3 region: CASSYSRQGGGYTF. The CDR3 DNA is TGTGCCAGCAGCTATTCTCGGCAGGGTGGCGGCTACACCTTC. V usage is TRBV7-9 and J usage is TRBJ1-2, with D perhaps TRBD1 (5 bases). The CDR3 is made up of 14 amino acids. Germline CDR1 reads SEHNR; CDR2 reads FQNEAQ (reference sequence). With 4 bases removed from V and 8 bases from J, the gap between germline ends came to 17 bases.

The J gene is TRBJ1-2, the V gene TRBV28; no firm D call. The V gene lost 6 bases and the J gene lost 6 bases, with 8 bases spanning the gap. Per the germline V gene, CDR1 is MDHEN and CDR2 is SYDVKM. The CDR3 runs 11 residues. In DNA, the CDR3 is TGTGCCAGCAGCACCGGAGATGGCTACACCTTC. Amino acid sequence: CASSTGDGYTF.

V gene TRBV27 combines with J gene TRBJ2-2; a weak D match, TRBD2 (6 bases). The CDR3 is 16 amino acids. Germline V lookup: CDR1 MNHEY, CDR2 SMNVEV (reference sequence). V dropped 1 base and J dropped 4 bases, with 13 bases sitting between them. Written as DNA, the CDR3 is TGTGCCAGCAGTTTATATGGGTTGGGAGGCACCGGGGAGCTGTTTTTT. Translation: CASSLYGLGGTGELFF.

This sequence joins TRBV29-1 and TRBJ2-7; D not resolved. CDR1 and CDR2 (germline): SQVTM, ANQGSEA. Deletions cut 4 bases from V and 7 bases from J, with 11 bases between. CDR3 length equals 11 residues. The CDR3 spells CSVGGFGEQYF. The CDR3 coding sequence is TGCAGCGTTGGAGGTTTTGGGGAGCAGTACTTC.

CDR3 DNA sequence: TGCGCCAGCAGCTTGGGGGCAGGACTAACCTACGAGCAGTACTTC. Protein sequence: CASSLGAGLTYEQYF. The chain couples TRBV5-1 to TRBJ2-7; D might be TRBD2 (6 bases). The CDR3 sequence is 15 residues long. The germline V gene has CDR1 SGHRS and CDR2 YFSETQ. Between the trimmed V and J ends, which lost 0 bases and 2 bases, there was a span of 12 bases.

V and J are TRBV28 and TRBJ2-7; 12 positions match TRBD2. CDR1 is MDHEN and CDR2 is SYDVKM in the germline V gene. This CDR3 is 14 amino acids long. With V trimmed by 2 bases and J by 7 bases, 3 bases remained unmatched. CDR3 amino acids: CASSLLAGGSEQYF. The CDR3, as DNA: TGTGCCAGCAGTTTACTAGCGGGAGGGAGTGAGCAGTACTTC.